These 23 T cell receptor beta chains were all obtained from the same sample, sequenced in a study of blood T cells in healthy people across ages. The use of a sample-barcoded 5' primer and a J-beta primer mix characterized a second PCR of about 7 to 12 cycles. TCRdb reprocessed the 5' RACE reads via MiXCR and lists one record per CDR3 protein. The sample records almost 300,000 distinct CDR3 sequences, around 30% being singletons. The sample taken for sequencing was blood. All receptors derive from a woman aged 65 to 85 in good health.

This rearrangement joins TRBV21-1 to TRBJ2-5; the table's D call, TRBD2, was not checked against the DNA. TRBV21-1 is recorded as a pseudogene. The CDR3 has 15 residues. The CDR3 region is CARLAGGLYQETQYF. CDR3 bases: TGTGCCCGCCTGGCGGGGGGATTGTACCAAGAGACCCAGTACTTC.

The chain couples TRBV19 to TRBJ1-5; the D is unclear. The germline CDR1 and CDR2 sequences are LNHDA and SQIVND (reference sequence). V was cut by 6 bases and J by 7 bases, with 16 bases left in between. The CDR3 has 14 amino acids. CDR3 sequence reads: CASSPDRVEQPQHF. The CDR3 DNA is TGTGCCAGTAGCCCGGACCGGGTGGAGCAGCCCCAGCATTTT.

This clonotype has just a few counts. An end of the junction differs from the germline gene, which may be a read error. The gene calls are TRBV7-7 and TRBJ1-4; possible D gene TRBD1, 6 bases. Germline V gives CDR1 SSHAT, CDR2 FNYEAQ (reference sequence). This CDR3 spans 15 amino acids. CDR3 DNA: TGTGCTAGCAGCCAGTCGGGGGGCTTTAATGAAAAACTGTTTTTT. It is translated as CASSQSGGFNEKLFF.

The table lists this clonotype with a few counts. The chain links TRBV20-1 to TRBJ1-4; a weak D match, TRBD1 (6 bases). CDR1 DFQATT and CDR2 SNEGSKA come from the germline V gene (reference sequence). The ends were cut back, 5 bases at V and 4 bases at J, with 14 bases in the middle. The CDR3 runs to 14 residues. This chain's CDR3 is CSAPSQGYNEKLFF. The CDR3 nucleotides are TGCAGTGCTCCATCACAGGGATATAATGAAAAACTGTTTTTT.

This clonotype was observed a few times. The chain is built from TRBV21-1 and TRBJ2-2; the D segment call TRBD1 is taken from the table without a DNA check. TRBV21-1 is assigned pseudogene status. The CDR3 extends over 16 amino acids. This CDR3 is CASSTPGHRNTGELFF. In DNA, the CDR3 is TGTGCCAGCAGCACACCGGGACACAGGAACACCGGGGAGCTGTTTTTT.

This clonotype was observed a handful of times. V usage is TRBV11-2 and J usage is TRBJ2-5; D is ambiguous. The CDR3 loop spans 13 amino acids. Trimming removed 6 bases at V and 2 bases at J, with 10 bases between. CDR1 and CDR2 (germline): SGHAT, FQNNGV. CDR3 in DNA: TGTGCCAGCAGAGAGTCAGGACAAGAGACCCAGTACTTC. Translated: CASRESGQETQYF.

The V gene is TRBV5-1, the J gene TRBJ2-5; 8 nucleotides align to TRBD2. The J call may be mistaken, given a closer DNA end match to TRBJ2-1. Germline CDR1 and CDR2: SGHRS and YFSETQ. This CDR3 region has 15 residues. The CDR3, as DNA: TGCGCCAGCAGTGCGCAAGCGGGAGATAGATCAGAGCAGTTCTTC. Encoded protein: CASSAQAGDRSEQFF.

This clonotype has a handful of counts. Its ends do not fully match the called genes, so a read error is possible. This chain joins TRBV28 and TRBJ2-5, with 11 bases aligning to TRBD1. The CDR3 totals 14 residues. Germline values: CDR1 MDHEN, CDR2 SYDVKM. The CDR3 region has the DNA TGTGCCAGCAGTTACGGGACAGGGGGTTACGAGCAGCGCTTC. It codes for CASSYGTGGYEQRF.

The chain links TRBV30 to TRBJ2-3, with D possibly matching TRBD1 (5 bases). The V gene's germline CDR1 is GTSNPN and CDR2 SVGIG (reference sequence). The CDR3 has 14 residues. Trimming shortened V by 5 bases and J by 4 bases, and 16 bases separated the two germline ends. This chain's CDR3 is CAWGQTALPDTQYF. The DNA for the CDR3 is TGTGCCTGGGGGCAGACAGCACTACCAGATACGCAGTATTTT.

The chain recombines TRBV12-3 or TRBV12-4 with TRBJ2-7, with TRBD1 matching over 7 bases. V shed 3 bases and J 2 bases; nucleotides not matched to a gene: 4. This CDR3 has 14 residues. The CDR3 coding sequence is TGTGCCAGCAGTTTTGGACAGGACCCCTACGAGCAGTACTTC. Translating gives CASSFGQDPYEQYF.

The CDR3 bases are TGTGCCAGCAGCTCAACAGGAATTACCTCCTATGGCTACACCTTC. Protein: CASSSTGITSYGYTF. V and J are TRBV7-9 and TRBJ1-2; D perhaps matches TRBD1 (5 bases). The ends were cut back, 4 bases at V and 4 bases at J, with 16 bases in the middle. The length of the CDR3 is 15 residues. Germline V gene lookup returns CDR1 SEHNR and CDR2 FQNEAQ (reference sequence).

The V gene is TRBV29-1, the J gene TRBJ2-2, with D possibly being TRBD2 (5 bases). Between the trimmed V and J ends, which lost 3 bases and 4 bases, there was a span of 9 bases. Germline V gene lookup returns CDR1 SQVTM and CDR2 ANQGSEA. This CDR3 has 13 residues. CDR3 sequence: CSVDQRSTGELFF. DNA of the CDR3: TGCAGCGTTGACCAGCGGTCCACCGGGGAGCTGTTTTTT.

This clonotype has a handful of counts. V and J are TRBV7-6 and TRBJ1-2; perhaps TRBD1 as D (6 bases). CDR1 is SGHVS and CDR2 is FNYEAQ in the germline V gene. The CDR3 is 17 residues long. V was shortened by 0 bases and J by 5 bases, with 19 bases between the two germline ends. CDR3 DNA sequence: TGTGCCAGCAGCTTAGCCCCCTTGGACAGTCACCTATATGGCTACACCTTC. The encoded protein is CASSLAPLDSHLYGYTF.

V and J are TRBV6-2 or TRBV6-3 and TRBJ2-7; TRBD1 agrees at 10 bases. Per the germline V gene, CDR1 is MNHEY and CDR2 is SVGEGT. There are 17 residues in the CDR3. Trimming cost V 0 bases and J 1 base; bases outside gene matches: 6. CDR3 nucleotides: TGTGCCAGCAGTTACTCGAAGGGACAGGGGCCTTCCTACGAGCAGTACTTC. Residues: CASSYSKGQGPSYEQYF.

The chain uses TRBV20-1 and TRBJ2-5; 7 nucleotides line up with TRBD2. J was trimmed by 4 bases and V by 3 bases; bases with no gene match: 8. This CDR3 has 14 amino acids. Germline lookup yields CDR1 DFQATT and CDR2 SNEGSKA (reference sequence). The CDR3 bases are TGCAGTGCTAGTGGCGGGAGTGCCTTAGAGACCCAGTACTTC. Its translation: CSASGGSALETQYF.

This clonotype has just a few counts. V gene TRBV19 combines with J gene TRBJ2-5; D may be TRBD2 (6 bases). The V end lost 4 bases, the J end lost 4 bases, and 19 bases lay between the germline ends. Germline V lookup: CDR1 LNHDA, CDR2 SQIVND (reference sequence). The CDR3 has 16 amino acids. DNA for the CDR3: TGTGCCAGTAGTAGGTCTAGCGCCAGACGGGGAGAGACCCAGTACTTC. This encodes CASSRSSARRGETQYF.

This clonotype has more than one count but fewer than ten. The chain has TRBV7-2 and TRBJ2-7; 12 bases align to TRBD2. This CDR3 has 15 amino acids. V gave up 1 base and J gave up 7 bases; unmatched junction bases: 5. The germline gives CDR1 SGHTA, CDR2 FQGNSA. The CDR3 loop is CASSLDASGRAEQYF. Here the CDR3 DNA reads TGTGCCAGCAGCTTAGACGCTAGCGGGAGGGCGGAGCAGTACTTC.

The rearrangement links TRBV7-6 to TRBJ2-5, with D possibly matching TRBD2 (6 bases). The better agreement between TRBJ2-1 and the DNA end casts doubt on the J call. The CDR3 has 16 amino acids. Germline V gene sequence: CDR1 SGHVS, CDR2 FNYEAQ. The CDR3, as DNA: TGTGCCAGCAGCTTATTGGGTGGGGGGAGTTACAGTCAGCAGTTCTTC. It encodes CASSLLGGGSYSQQFF.

V gene TRBV7-2 combines with J gene TRBJ2-3; D unclear. V gave up 0 bases and J gave up 2 bases, with 3 bases separating them. This CDR3 has 13 amino acids. Germline CDR1 and CDR2: SGHTA and FQGNSA. CDR3 residues: CASSLAFTDTQYF. In nucleotides, the CDR3 is TGTGCCAGCAGCTTAGCGTTCACAGATACGCAGTATTTT.

V usage is TRBV28 and J usage is TRBJ1-5, with D unclear. V lost 8 bases and J 0 bases, leaving 14 bases between the germline ends. CDR1 MDHEN and CDR2 SYDVKM come from the germline V gene. The CDR3 totals 15 residues. The CDR3, as DNA: TGTGCCAGCTCCGACATGAATTATAGCAATCAGCCCCAGCATTTT. Translation: CASSDMNYSNQPQHF.

In this sample, this clonotype turned up many times. V gene TRBV4-3 combines with J gene TRBJ2-3; D perhaps matches TRBD2 (6 bases). Germline CDR1 and CDR2: LGHNA and YSLEER. CDR3 length equals 14 residues. V dropped 0 bases and J dropped 8 bases, with 12 bases sitting between them. CDR3 DNA sequence: TGCGCCAGCAGCCAAGAACTAGCTTTCGTTACGCAGTATTTT. Translating it yields CASSQELAFVTQYF.

In this sample, this clonotype turned up a few times. The rearrangement joins TRBV5-1 to TRBJ2-5; 13 nucleotides agree with TRBD2. The CDR3 has 15 residues. Per the germline V gene, CDR1 is SGHRS and CDR2 is YFSETQ. V shed 5 bases, J shed 2 bases, and the junction held 3 bases outside the gene matches. The CDR3 loop is CASRRTSGSQETQYF. In DNA, the CDR3 is TGCGCCAGCAGGAGGACTAGCGGGAGTCAAGAGACCCAGTACTTC.

This clonotype was observed a handful of times. The chain employs TRBV28 and TRBJ1-2, with 8 bases identical to TRBD1. V was pared by 3 bases and J by 4 bases, with 10 bases of the junction left unmatched. CDR1 is MDHEN and CDR2 is SYDVKM in the germline V gene. The CDR3 consists of 16 residues. The CDR3 DNA follows: TGTGCCAGCAGTTTTGGTTCCGGGACAGGAAGCTATGGCTACACCTTC. This encodes CASSFGSGTGSYGYTF.